These 21 T cell receptor beta chains were sequenced from one sample in a study of human T cells and chemical hapten exposure. Time point meaning: patch test 3, about 24 weeks after DPC sensitization. Treatment noted: therapeutic diphenylcyclopropenone sensitization with weekly scalp DPC. MiXCR, applied by TCRdb to the RACE reads, yields one record per CDR3 protein. The sample shows about 120,000 distinct CDR3 sequences, over 9% of them seen only once. Specimen: whole blood, collected in connection with sensitization to the hapten diphenylcyclopropenone (DPC). The source is a woman in her forties or fifties with alopecia areata. Some clones in this sample may be carry-over from other donors' samples.

This clonotype showed up just a few times. V and J are TRBV6-1 and TRBJ2-7; D gene ambiguous. CDR3 size: 11 residues. Per germline, CDR1 MNHNS and CDR2 SASEGT. The V end was cut by 2 bases, the J end by 3 bases, with 2 bases between. CDR3: CASSELYEQYF. In DNA form, the CDR3 reads TGTGCCAGCAGTGAACTCTACGAGCAGTACTTC.

Comment on this clonotype: This could be a read error, since a much larger clone is one nucleotide away. The V gene is TRBV2, the J gene TRBJ2-7, with 9 positions matching TRBD1. This CDR3 spans 14 amino acids. Germline V gene data show CDR1 as SNHLY and CDR2 as FYNNEI. CDR3: CVSSDSGTGYEQYF. The CDR3 coding sequence is TGTGTCAGCAGTGATTCCGGGACAGGGTACGAGCAGTACTTC.

V gene TRBV12-3 or TRBV12-4 combines with J gene TRBJ2-7; no definite D call. V gave up 6 bases and J gave up 3 bases, with 9 bases separating them. The CDR3 length is 12 residues. The CDR3 loop is CASSPDRYEQYF. CDR3 DNA: TGTGCCAGCAGCCCCGACCGCTACGAGCAGTACTTC.

J is TRBJ1-4 and V is TRBV27; TRBD1 aligns across 8 bases. After removal of 6 bases from V and 7 bases from J, the junction contained 7 bases not matched to a gene. In germline, CDR1 is MNHEY, CDR2 SMNVEV (reference sequence). The CDR3 is made up of 14 amino acids. CDR3 nucleotide sequence: TGTGCCAGCAGATACAGGGGGGAGGGTGAAAAACTGTTTTTT. This codes for CASRYRGEGEKLFF.

This clonotype has a count of ten or more. The V gene is TRBV20-1, the J gene TRBJ2-2, with D hard to call. V gave up 0 bases and J gave up 4 bases, with 9 bases separating them. This CDR3 spans 14 amino acids. CDR1 and CDR2 (germline): DFQATT, SNEGSKA (reference sequence). The CDR3 DNA is TGCAGTGCTAGAGAGGGATTCAGCACCGGGGAGCTGTTTTTT. It translates to CSAREGFSTGELFF.

This clonotype has just a few counts. The V gene is TRBV27, the J gene TRBJ2-1, with 7 bases identical to TRBD1. Germline V CDR1 and CDR2: MNHEY, SMNVEV (reference sequence). This CDR3 spans 15 amino acids. J gave up 6 bases and V 6 bases, and 11 bases lay outside the gene matches. The CDR3, as DNA: TGTGCCAGCAGATTAGGGGGCCGATTCCCCAATGAGCAGTTCTTC. Its translation is CASRLGGRFPNEQFF.

This clonotype appeared a few times. This chain joins TRBV7-2 and TRBJ1-2; tentative D call: TRBD1 (5 bases). CDR1 and CDR2 from the germline V gene are SGHTA and FQGNSA. The CDR3 extends over 16 amino acids. Trimming removed 5 bases from V and 4 bases from J, with 20 bases in between. For the CDR3, the DNA is TGTGCCAGCAGCCCACCCACTATAGACAGCCTCTATGGCTACACCTTC. Its protein is CASSPPTIDSLYGYTF.

The chain is built from TRBV27 and TRBJ1-6, with D perhaps matching TRBD1 (6 bases). V was cut by 6 bases and J by 4 bases, with 10 bases left in between. The germline V gene has CDR1 MNHEY and CDR2 SMNVEV (reference sequence). The CDR3 length is 14 residues. CDR3 amino acids: CASRNQGYNSPLHF. In nucleotides, the CDR3 is TGTGCCAGCAGGAACCAGGGGTATAATTCACCCCTCCACTTT.

This chain uses TRBV7-3 with TRBJ2-6, with D perhaps matching TRBD2 (6 bases). Germline V gene data show CDR1 as SGHTA and CDR2 as FQGTGA. The CDR3 loop spans 15 amino acids. Trimming stripped 5 bases from V and 4 bases from J, with 12 bases between. The CDR3 DNA follows: TGTGCCAGCAGCCGCGGGGCGGCCGGGGCCAACGTCCTGACTTTC. The encoded protein is CASSRGAAGANVLTF.

The genes are TRBV29-1 and TRBJ2-3, with D unclear. The CDR3 runs 13 residues. CDR1 and CDR2 from the germline V gene are SQVTM and ANQGSEA. Between the trimmed V and J ends, which lost 4 bases and 2 bases, there was a span of 10 bases. CDR3 region: CSVAPTVTDTQYF. As DNA, the CDR3 is TGCAGCGTTGCACCAACAGTCACAGATACGCAGTATTTT.

The V gene is TRBV20-1, the J gene TRBJ1-3; no firm D call. Germline V lookup: CDR1 DFQATT, CDR2 SNEGSKA (reference sequence). V lost 0 bases to trimming and J lost 4 bases, with 7 bases between them. CDR3 length: 13 amino acids. The CDR3 sequence: CSARDGSGNTIYF. DNA of the CDR3: TGCAGTGCTAGAGATGGAAGCGGAAACACCATATATTTT.

V and J are TRBV20-1 and TRBJ2-3, with 8 bases matching TRBD2. The CDR3 is 13 amino acids. Germline CDR1 and CDR2: DFQATT and SNEGSKA (reference sequence). With 6 bases clipped from V and 4 bases from J, the junction kept 6 bases outside the gene matches. CDR3 region: CSANSGSPDTQYF. CDR3 DNA: TGCAGTGCGAACAGCGGGAGTCCAGATACGCAGTATTTT.

The CDR3 protein is CASSYSWGGETQYF. In DNA form, the CDR3 reads TGTGCCAGCAGTTACTCGTGGGGGGGAGAGACCCAGTACTTC. The chain recombines TRBV6-5 with TRBJ2-5; 7 bases agree with TRBD2. V shed 0 bases, J shed 4 bases, and the junction held 2 bases outside the gene matches. From germline, CDR1 is MNHEY and CDR2 SVGAGI. The CDR3 has 14 amino acids.

This clonotype was counted at least ten times. The chain has TRBV18 and TRBJ2-7, with D possibly matching TRBD1 (5 bases). V was cut by 6 bases and J by 2 bases, with 8 bases left in between. Germline V gives CDR1 KGHSH, CDR2 LQKENI. The CDR3 consists of 12 residues. CDR3 sequence: CASSPGTYEQYF. CDR3 sequence (DNA): TGTGCCAGCTCCCCAGGGACCTACGAGCAGTACTTC.

In this sample, this clonotype turned up a few times. The chain carries TRBV6-6 and TRBJ2-7; 7 bases match TRBD2. Germline assignment: CDR1 MNHNY and CDR2 SVGAGI (reference sequence). The trim removed 5 bases at V and 1 base at J, leaving 8 bases unmatched. CDR3 size: 15 residues. This CDR3 is CASSGNSGWSYEQYF. The CDR3 DNA reads as TGTGCCAGCAGTGGGAATAGCGGGTGGTCCTACGAGCAGTACTTC.

This clonotype appeared many times. V and J are TRBV10-3 and TRBJ2-3; D perhaps matches TRBD2 (5 bases). The length of the CDR3 is 13 residues. Trimming took off 2 bases at V and 6 bases at J, with 9 bases between the two ends. The germline gives CDR1 ENHRY, CDR2 SYGVKD. CDR3 loop: CAISELALDTQYF. DNA for the CDR3: TGTGCCATCAGTGAGCTAGCCCTCGATACGCAGTATTTT.

Only a few counts were recorded for this clonotype. The chain joins TRBV25-1 to TRBJ1-2; D unresolved. The V and J ends lost 4 bases and 2 bases respectively, with 8 bases between them. Germline V gives CDR1 MGHDK, CDR2 SYGVNS. The CDR3 runs to 13 residues. CDR3 nucleotide sequence: TGTGCCAGCAGTGCCGGACGGAACTATGGCTACACCTTC. Translated, it gives CASSAGRNYGYTF.

This clonotype was recorded at least ten times. V gene TRBV20-1 combines with J gene TRBJ1-6; TRBD1 aligns across 11 bases. Germline CDR1 reads DFQATT; CDR2 reads SNEGSKA (reference sequence). The CDR3 has 15 residues. V trimming: 7 bases; J trimming: 8 bases; junction bases outside the gene matches: 10. The CDR3 coding sequence is TGCAGTGTTGTTAACGCGGGACAGGGGGATTCACCCCTCCACTTT. Its protein is CSVVNAGQGDSPLHF.

This clonotype was counted between two and nine times. As DNA, the CDR3 is TGTGCCAGCAGTTACTACAGTGAAGCTTTCTTT. Its translation is CASSYYSEAFF. V is TRBV6-5 and J is TRBJ1-1; D ambiguous. CDR1 is MNHEY and CDR2 is SVGAGI in the germline V gene. V lost 1 base, J lost 7 bases, and 4 bases lay in between. The CDR3 is 11 amino acids.

The CDR3 nucleotides are TGTGCCAGCAGCTTGGAGCCCTATGGCTACACCTTC. This codes for CASSLEPYGYTF. The chain uses TRBV5-8 and TRBJ1-2, with D uncertain. Per germline, CDR1 SGHTS and CDR2 YDEGEE. V lost 0 bases, J lost 4 bases, and 4 bases lay in between. The CDR3 has 12 amino acids.

The sample holds a few counts of this clonotype. The gene calls are TRBV28 and TRBJ1-1, with a tentative D call TRBD1 (5 bases). Germline V gives CDR1 MDHEN, CDR2 SYDVKM. The V end lost 1 base, the J end lost 1 base, and 10 bases lay between the germline ends. The CDR3 covers 15 residues. CDR3 DNA sequence: TGTGCCAGCAGTTTATTTGCAGGGCCGAACACTGAAGCTTTCTTT. Its translation: CASSLFAGPNTEAFF.